This T cell receptor beta chain was observed in a study of T cells after yellow fever vaccination. Germline CDR1 is LGHDT and CDR2 is YNNKEL (reference sequence). Trimming pared 1 base from V and 6 bases from J, leaving 12 bases between. The CDR3 spans 14 residues. MiXCR, run by TCRdb on the 5' RACE reads, gives a single entry per CDR3 protein. The data hold some 63,000 distinct CDR3 sequences, with around 7.4% observed a single time. In this sample, this clonotype turned up many times. V is TRBV3-1 and J is TRBJ1-2; D is unresolved. This TCR was recovered from a man younger than 45 who received the YFV17D yellow fever vaccine. The sample was CD8+ T cells sorted from PBMCs, taken 15 days after the yellow fever booster vaccination. The CDR3 spells CASSQAGTPNGYTF. The CDR3 DNA is TGTGCCAGCAGCCAAGCGGGAACCCCCAATGGCTACACCTTC.